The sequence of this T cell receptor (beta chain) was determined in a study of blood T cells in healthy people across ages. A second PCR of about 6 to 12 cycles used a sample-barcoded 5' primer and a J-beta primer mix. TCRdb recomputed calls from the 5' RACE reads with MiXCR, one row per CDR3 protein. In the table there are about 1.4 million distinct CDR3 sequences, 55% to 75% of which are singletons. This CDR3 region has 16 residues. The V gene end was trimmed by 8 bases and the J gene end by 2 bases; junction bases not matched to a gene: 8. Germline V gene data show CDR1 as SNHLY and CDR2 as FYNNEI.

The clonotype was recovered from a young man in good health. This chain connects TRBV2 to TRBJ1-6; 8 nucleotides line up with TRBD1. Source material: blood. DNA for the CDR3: TGTGCCAGCTGGGGAGACAGGGGACCCTATAATTCACCCCTCCACTTT. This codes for CASWGDRGPYNSPLHF.